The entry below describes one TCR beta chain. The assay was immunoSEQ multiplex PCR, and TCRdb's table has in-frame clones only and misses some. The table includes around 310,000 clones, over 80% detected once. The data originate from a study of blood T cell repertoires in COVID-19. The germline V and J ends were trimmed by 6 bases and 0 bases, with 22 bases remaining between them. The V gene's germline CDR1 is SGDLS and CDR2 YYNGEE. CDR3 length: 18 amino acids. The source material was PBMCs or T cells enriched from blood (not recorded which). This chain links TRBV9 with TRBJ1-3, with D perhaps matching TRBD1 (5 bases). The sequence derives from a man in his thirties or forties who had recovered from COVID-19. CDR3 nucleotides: TGTGCCAGCACTACCCCCCTAATGCGGGGGAGCTCTGGAAACACCATATATTTT. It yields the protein CASTTPLMRGSSGNTIYF.